What follows describes a single T cell receptor beta chain. In the original workflow: Estimated nucleated cell counts came from reference gene primer amplification. Clones were sequenced by immunoSEQ multiplex PCR, and TCRdb holds only the in-frame ones, with some missing. From that table come the V and J calls and clone size; the DNA was used to work out D and trimming. The sample contains about 90,000 clones, roughly nine tenths of which appear only once. The V and J ends lost 7 bases and 7 bases respectively, with 13 bases between them. This CDR3 contains 13 residues. These data originate in a study of blood T cell repertoires in COVID-19. Study background: Some COVID-19 samples were acute and others convalescent; all came from the United States, Italy and Spain. In each case, the material was cDNA or gDNA derived from T cells, B-cell-depleted T cells, or PBMCs.

The chain combines TRBV12-3 or TRBV12-4 with TRBJ2-2, with a tentative D call TRBD1 (5 bases). Sequenced sample: peripheral blood. The sequence came from a man aged 45-65 years with COVID-19, enrolled during active disease. The CDR3 here is CASTIRAVGELFF. The CDR3 region has the DNA TGTGCCAGCACCATCAGGGCGGTCGGGGAGCTGTTTTTT.